This T cell receptor beta chain was obtained from a study of CD8 T cells in ankylosing spondylitis. Germline V gene lookup returns CDR1 SNHLY and CDR2 FYNNEI. The CDR3 length is 14 residues. J lost 0 bases, V lost 4 bases, and 2 bases had no gene match. Study-level results: What seemed typical of ankylosing spondylitis blood was a TCR beta motif built from about 8 highly homologous variants. According to the report, clones linked to the disease were significantly enriched in matched synovial fluid samples taken from ankylosing spondylitis patients.

Generation of TCR beta libraries employed quantitative 5'-RACE incorporating molecular barcodes. TCRdb used MiXCR to reprocess the 5' RACE reads, holding one entry per CDR3 protein. The table has 150,000 or so distinct CDR3 sequences, roughly 11% seen once. For this clonotype: The antigen remains unidentified.

The sequencing input was blood, either unsorted or a sorted T cell fraction (not recorded which). The chain recombines TRBV2 with TRBJ2-5, with TRBD1 matching 7 bases. The sequence derives from a male donor with ankylosing spondylitis or in good health (not recorded which). As DNA, the CDR3 is TGTGCCAGCAGTGTGGACAGGTACCAAGAGACCCAGTACTTC. This sequence encodes CASSVDRYQETQYF.